This TCR beta chain was found in a study of early T cells in non-severe SARS-CoV-2 infection. The CDR3 sequence is 16 residues long. CDR1 is MDHEN and CDR2 is SYDVKM in the germline V gene. Trimming shortened V by 6 bases and J by 2 bases, and 19 bases separated the two germline ends. From the 5' RACE reads, TCRdb called clonotypes with MiXCR, one entry per CDR3 protein. The profile shows about 98,000 distinct CDR3 sequences, 9.5% to 12% of them singletons. This clonotype was detected ten times or more. The TCR sequence derives from an adult who was a healthcare worker with PCR-confirmed SARS-CoV-2 infection or an uninfected control (not recorded which). J is TRBJ1-1 and V is TRBV28; D might be TRBD1 (5 bases). The sequenced sample consisted of whole blood. Written as DNA, the CDR3 is TGTGCCAGCAGACTGGCTTGGGGGTTGAGCAACACTGAAGCTTTCTTT. Translating gives CASRLAWGLSNTEAFF.